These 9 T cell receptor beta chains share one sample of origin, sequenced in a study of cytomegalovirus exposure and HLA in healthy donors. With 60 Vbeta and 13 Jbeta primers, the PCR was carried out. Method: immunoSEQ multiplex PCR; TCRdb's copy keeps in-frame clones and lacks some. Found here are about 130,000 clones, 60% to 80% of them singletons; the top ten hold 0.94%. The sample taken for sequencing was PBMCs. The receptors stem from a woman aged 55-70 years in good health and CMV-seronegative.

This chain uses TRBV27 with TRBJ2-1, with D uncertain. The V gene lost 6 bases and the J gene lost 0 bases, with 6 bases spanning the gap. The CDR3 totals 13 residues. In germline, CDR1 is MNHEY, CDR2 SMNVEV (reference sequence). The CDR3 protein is CASSRSSYNEQFF. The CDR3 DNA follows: TGTGCCAGCAGCCGTAGCTCCTACAATGAGCAGTTCTTC.

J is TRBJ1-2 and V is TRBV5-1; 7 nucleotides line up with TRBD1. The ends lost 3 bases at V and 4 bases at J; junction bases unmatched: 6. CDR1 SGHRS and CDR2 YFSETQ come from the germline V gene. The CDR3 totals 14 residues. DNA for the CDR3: TGCGCCAGCAGCTGGGAAGGGGGCGGCTATGGCTACACCTTC. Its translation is CASSWEGGGYGYTF. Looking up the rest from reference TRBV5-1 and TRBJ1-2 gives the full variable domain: KAGVTQTPRYLIKTRGQQVTLSCSPISGHRSVSWYQQTPGQGLQFLFEYFSETQRNKGNFPGRFSGRQFSNSRSEMNVSTLELGDSALYLCASSWEGGGYGYTFGSGTRLTVV.

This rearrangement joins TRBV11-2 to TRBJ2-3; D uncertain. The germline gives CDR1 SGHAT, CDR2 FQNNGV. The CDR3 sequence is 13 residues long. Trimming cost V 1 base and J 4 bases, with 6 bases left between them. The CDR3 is CASSLGPPDTQYF. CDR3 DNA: TGTGCCAGCAGCTTAGGGCCCCCAGATACGCAGTATTTT.

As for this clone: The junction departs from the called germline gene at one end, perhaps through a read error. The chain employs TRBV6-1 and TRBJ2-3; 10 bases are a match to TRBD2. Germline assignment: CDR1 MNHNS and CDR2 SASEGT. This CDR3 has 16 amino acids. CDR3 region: CASSEVGGLATDTRYF. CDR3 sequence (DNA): TGTGCCAGCAGTGAAGTGGGGGGACTAGCGACAGATACGCGGTATTTT.

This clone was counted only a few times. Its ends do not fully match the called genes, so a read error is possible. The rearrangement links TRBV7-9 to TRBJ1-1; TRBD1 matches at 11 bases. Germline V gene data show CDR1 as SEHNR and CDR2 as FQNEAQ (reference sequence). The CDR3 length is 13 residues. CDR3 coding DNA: TGTTCCAGCAGCCCCGGGACAGGGGGTCAGGCTTTCTTT. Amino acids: CSSSPGTGGQAFF.

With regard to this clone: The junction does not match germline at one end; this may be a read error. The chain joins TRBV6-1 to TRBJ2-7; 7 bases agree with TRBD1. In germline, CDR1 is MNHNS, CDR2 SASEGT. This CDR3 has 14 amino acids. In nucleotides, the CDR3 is TGTGCCAGCAATGAAGACAGGGCCCCCTACGAGCAGTACTTC. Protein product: CASNEDRAPYEQYF.

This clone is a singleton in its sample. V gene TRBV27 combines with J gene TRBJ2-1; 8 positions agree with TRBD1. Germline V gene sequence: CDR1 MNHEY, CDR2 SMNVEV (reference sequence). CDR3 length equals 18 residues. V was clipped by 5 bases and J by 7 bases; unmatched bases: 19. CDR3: CASSPLKYRDRPGNEQFF. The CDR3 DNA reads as TGTGCCAGCAGTCCCCTCAAATACCGGGACAGGCCTGGAAATGAGCAGTTCTTC.

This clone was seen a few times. Here the CDR3 reads CASSERGTAFF. As DNA, the CDR3 is TGTGCCAGCAGTGAACGGGGGACGGCTTTCTTT. The genes are TRBV6-1 and TRBJ1-1; D possibly corresponds to TRBD1 (5 bases). Germline CDR1 reads MNHNS; CDR2 reads SASEGT. There are 11 residues in the CDR3. V gave up 2 bases and J gave up 11 bases, with 9 bases separating them.

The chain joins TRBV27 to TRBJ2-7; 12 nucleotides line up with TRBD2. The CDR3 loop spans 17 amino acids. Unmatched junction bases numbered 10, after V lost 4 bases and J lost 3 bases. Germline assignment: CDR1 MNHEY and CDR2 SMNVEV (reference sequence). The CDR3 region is CASSSSRTSGMVYEQYF. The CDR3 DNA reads TGTGCCAGCAGTTCCAGTCGGACTAGCGGGATGGTCTACGAGCAGTACTTC.